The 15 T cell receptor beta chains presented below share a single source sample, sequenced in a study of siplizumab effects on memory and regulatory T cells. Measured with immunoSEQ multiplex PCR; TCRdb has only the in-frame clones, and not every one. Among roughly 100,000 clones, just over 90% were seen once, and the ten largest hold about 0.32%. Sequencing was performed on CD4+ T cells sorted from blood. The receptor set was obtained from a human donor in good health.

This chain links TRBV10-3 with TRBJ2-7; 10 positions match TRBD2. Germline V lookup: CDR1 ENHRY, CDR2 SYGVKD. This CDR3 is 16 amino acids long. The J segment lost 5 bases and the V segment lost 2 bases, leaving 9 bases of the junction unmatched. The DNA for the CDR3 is TGTGCCATCAGTGAGCGGCTAACTAGCGGGGCCAACGAGCAGTACTTC. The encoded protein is CAISERLTSGANEQYF.

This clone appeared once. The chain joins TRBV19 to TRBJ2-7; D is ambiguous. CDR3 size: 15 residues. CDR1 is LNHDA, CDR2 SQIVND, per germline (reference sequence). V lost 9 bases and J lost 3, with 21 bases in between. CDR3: CASKTPRMAGYEQYF. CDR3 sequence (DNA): TGTGCCAGCAAAACCCCCAGGATGGCAGGCTACGAGCAGTACTTC.

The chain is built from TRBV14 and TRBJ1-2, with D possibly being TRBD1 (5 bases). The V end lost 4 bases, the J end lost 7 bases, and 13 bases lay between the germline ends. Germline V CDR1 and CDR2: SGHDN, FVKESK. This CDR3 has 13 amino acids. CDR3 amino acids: CASSPGARTGYTF. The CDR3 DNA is TGTGCCAGCAGCCCCGGGGCACGGACTGGCTACACCTTC.

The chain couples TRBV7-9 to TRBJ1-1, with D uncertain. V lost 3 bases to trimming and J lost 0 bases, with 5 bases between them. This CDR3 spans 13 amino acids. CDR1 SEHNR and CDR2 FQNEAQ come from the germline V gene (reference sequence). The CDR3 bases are TGTGCCAGCAGCTTCCCGATGAACACTGAAGCTTTCTTT. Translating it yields CASSFPMNTEAFF.

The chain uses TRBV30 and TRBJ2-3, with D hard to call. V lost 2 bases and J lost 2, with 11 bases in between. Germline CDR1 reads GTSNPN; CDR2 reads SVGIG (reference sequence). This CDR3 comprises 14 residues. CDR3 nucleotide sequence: TGTGCCTGGAGTAGGCAAGGAGACACAGATACGCAGTATTTT. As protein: CAWSRQGDTDTQYF.

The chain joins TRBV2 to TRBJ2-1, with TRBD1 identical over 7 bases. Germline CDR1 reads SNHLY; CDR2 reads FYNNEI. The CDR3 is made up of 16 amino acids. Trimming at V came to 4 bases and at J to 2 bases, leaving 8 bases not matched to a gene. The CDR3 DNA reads TGTGCCAGCAGTGGACCAGACAGGGCACCCTACAATGAGCAGTTCTTC. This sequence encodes CASSGPDRAPYNEQFF.

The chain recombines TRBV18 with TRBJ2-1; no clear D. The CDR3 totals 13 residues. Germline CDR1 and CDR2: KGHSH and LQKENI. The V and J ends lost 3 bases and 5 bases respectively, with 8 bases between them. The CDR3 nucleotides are TGTGCCAGCTCACCGAACCTGAACAATGAGCAGTTCTTC. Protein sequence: CASSPNLNNEQFF.

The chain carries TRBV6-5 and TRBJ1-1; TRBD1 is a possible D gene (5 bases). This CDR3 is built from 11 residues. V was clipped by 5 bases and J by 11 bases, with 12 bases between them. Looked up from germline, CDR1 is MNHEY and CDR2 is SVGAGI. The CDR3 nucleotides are TGTGCCAGCAGTACCAGGGTGACTGCTTTCTTT. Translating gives CASSTRVTAFF.

The CDR3 nucleotides read TGTGCCAGCAGCCGCCGGAACCCGGGAGAGACCCAGTACTTC. This encodes CASSRRNPGETQYF. This chain links TRBV6-5 with TRBJ2-5; D unresolved. Looked up from germline, CDR1 is MNHEY and CDR2 is SVGAGI. Trimming took 6 bases from V and 4 from J, leaving 15 bases between them. This CDR3 is 14 amino acids long.

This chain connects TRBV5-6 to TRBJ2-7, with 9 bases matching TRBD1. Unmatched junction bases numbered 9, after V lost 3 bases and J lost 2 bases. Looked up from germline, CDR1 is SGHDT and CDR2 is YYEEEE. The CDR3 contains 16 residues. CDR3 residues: CASSSTRTGVPYEQYF. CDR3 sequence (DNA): TGTGCCAGCAGCTCAACTAGGACAGGGGTTCCCTACGAGCAGTACTTC.

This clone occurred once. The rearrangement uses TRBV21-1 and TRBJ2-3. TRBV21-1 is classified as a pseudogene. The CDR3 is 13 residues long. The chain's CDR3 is CASSIGGPDTQYF. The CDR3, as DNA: TGTGCCAGCAGCATTGGGGGGCCAGATACGCAGTATTTT.

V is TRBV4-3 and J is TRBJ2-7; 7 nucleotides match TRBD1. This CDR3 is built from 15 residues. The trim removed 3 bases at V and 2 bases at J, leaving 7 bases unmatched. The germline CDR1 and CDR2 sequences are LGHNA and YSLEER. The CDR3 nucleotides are TGCGCCAGCAGCCAGCCTGACAGGGCCCCCTACGAGCAGTACTTC. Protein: CASSQPDRAPYEQYF.

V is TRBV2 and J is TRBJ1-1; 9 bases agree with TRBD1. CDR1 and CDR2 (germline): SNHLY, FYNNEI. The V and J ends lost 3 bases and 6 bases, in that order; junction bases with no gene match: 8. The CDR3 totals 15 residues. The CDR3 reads CASSDELQGASEAFF. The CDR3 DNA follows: TGTGCCAGCAGTGATGAGTTACAGGGGGCCTCTGAAGCTTTCTTT.

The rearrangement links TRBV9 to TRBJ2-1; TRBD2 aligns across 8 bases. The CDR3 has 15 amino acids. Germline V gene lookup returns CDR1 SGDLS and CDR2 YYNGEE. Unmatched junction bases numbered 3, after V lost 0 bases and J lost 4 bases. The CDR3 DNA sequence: TGTGCCAGCAGCGTAGTCAGCGGGAGTTACAATGAGCAGTTCTTC. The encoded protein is CASSVVSGSYNEQFF.

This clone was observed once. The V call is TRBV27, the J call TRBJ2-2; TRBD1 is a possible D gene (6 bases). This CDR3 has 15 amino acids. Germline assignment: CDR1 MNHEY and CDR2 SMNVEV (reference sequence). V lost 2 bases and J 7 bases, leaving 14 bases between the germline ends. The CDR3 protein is CASSLNRAAGGELFF. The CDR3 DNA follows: TGTGCCAGCAGTTTAAACAGGGCCGCTGGCGGGGAGCTGTTTTTT.